The 10 T cell receptor beta chains listed next were all sequenced from one sample in a study of blood T cell repertoires in COVID-19. This table comes from immunoSEQ multiplex PCR, and its TCRdb copy is limited to in-frame clones, with some not included. This sample has 95,000 to 150,000 clones, with less than 90% found just once. Sequencing used peripheral blood. The receptor set was obtained from a woman of 80 years or more with acute or convalescent COVID-19.

This clone was found once. This chain connects TRBV5-1 to TRBJ2-5; TRBD1 matches 9 bases. This CDR3 is built from 14 residues. Unmatched junction bases numbered 6, after V lost 4 bases and J lost 5 bases. The germline CDR1 and CDR2 sequences are SGHRS and YFSETQ. CDR3 region: CASSPVGQGETQYF. Here the CDR3 DNA reads TGCGCCAGCAGCCCCGTCGGACAGGGGGAGACCCAGTACTTC.

The chain is built from TRBV7-3 and TRBJ2-7, with D maybe TRBD1 (5 bases). Trimming took 3 bases from V and 7 from J, leaving 13 bases between them. The CDR3 extends over 13 amino acids. Per the germline V gene, CDR1 is SGHTA and CDR2 is FQGTGA. The DNA for the CDR3 is TGTGCCAGCAGCTTTAGCAGGGAAAGTGAGCAGTACTTC. This gives the protein CASSFSRESEQYF. Combining the CDR3 with reference TRBV7-3 and TRBJ2-7 gives the whole variable domain GAGVSQTPSNKVTEKGKYVELRCDPISGHTALYWYRQSLGQGPEFLIYFQGTGAADDSGLPNDRFFAVRPEGSVSTLKIQRTERGDSAVYLCASSFSRESEQYFGPGTRLTVT.

The chain uses TRBV27 and TRBJ2-5; D gene unclear. Trimming stripped 6 bases from V and 3 bases from J, with 17 bases between. The CDR3 extends over 15 amino acids. Per the germline V gene, CDR1 is MNHEY and CDR2 is SMNVEV (reference sequence). DNA for the CDR3: TGTGCCAGCAGCCCCGCGATGGGCTTAAAAGAGACCCAGTACTTC. It is translated as CASSPAMGLKETQYF.

V gene TRBV19 combines with J gene TRBJ1-6; no clear D. CDR1 LNHDA and CDR2 SQIVND come from the germline V gene (reference sequence). This CDR3 is built from 14 residues. The V gene lost 5 bases and the J gene lost 0 bases, with 5 bases spanning the gap. In nucleotides, the CDR3 is TGTGCCAGTAGTGAGAGCTCCTATAATTCACCCCTCCACTTT. Translated, it gives CASSESSYNSPLHF.

CDR3 amino acids: CASSLGPDNEQFF. The CDR3 DNA follows: TGTGCCAGCAGCTTGGGGCCAGACAATGAGCAGTTCTTC. The V and J genes are TRBV7-9 and TRBJ2-1; possible D gene TRBD1, 5 bases. This CDR3 contains 13 residues. CDR1 is SEHNR and CDR2 is FQNEAQ in the germline V gene (reference sequence). The germline V and J ends were trimmed by 3 bases and 5 bases, with 8 bases remaining between them. Full variable domain (outside the CDR3, taken from reference TRBV7-9 and TRBJ2-1): DTGVSQNPRHKITKRGQNVTFRCDPISEHNRLYWYRQTLGQGPEFLTYFQNEAQLEKSRLLSDRFSAERPKGSFSTLEIQRTEQGDSAMYLCASSLGPDNEQFFGPGTRLTVL.

The table lists this clone with a few counts. V usage is TRBV11-2 and J usage is TRBJ1-2, with D perhaps TRBD1 (6 bases). The CDR3 covers 14 residues. Germline V gene lookup returns CDR1 SGHAT and CDR2 FQNNGV. V was cut by 8 bases and J by 4 bases, with 17 bases left in between. The CDR3 is CASSQAGAPYGYTF. CDR3 sequence (DNA): TGTGCCAGCTCCCAAGCGGGGGCGCCCTATGGCTACACCTTC.

The chain couples TRBV3-1 (or the pseudogene TRBV3-2) to TRBJ1-4; D gene ambiguous. Between the trimmed V and J ends, which lost 0 bases and 5 bases, there was a span of 10 bases. Germline-derived CDR1 and CDR2 are LGHDT and YNNKEL (reference sequence). The CDR3 runs to 15 residues. CDR3 region: CASSQDLIENEKLFF. The CDR3 region has the DNA TGTGCCAGCAGCCAAGATCTTATTGAGAATGAAAAACTGTTTTTT.

The CDR3 loop is CASSETATDTQYF. The CDR3 coding sequence is TGCGCCAGCAGTGAGACAGCCACAGATACGCAGTATTTT. The rearrangement joins TRBV10-1 to TRBJ2-3; D uncertain. Deletions cut 2 bases from V and 2 bases from J, with 5 bases between. The CDR3 has 13 residues. Germline V gives CDR1 WNHNN, CDR2 SYGVQD (reference sequence).

The chain couples TRBV13 to TRBJ2-2; 8 bases match TRBD1. This CDR3 has 15 amino acids. V trimming: 5 bases; J trimming: 3 bases; junction bases outside the gene matches: 5. Per germline, CDR1 PRHDT and CDR2 FYEKMQ (reference sequence). The CDR3 here is CASSQTGVDTGELFF. The CDR3 nucleotides read TGTGCCAGCAGCCAGACAGGGGTGGACACCGGGGAGCTGTTTTTT.

V usage is TRBV6-5 and J usage is TRBJ2-3, with D uncertain. CDR1 is MNHEY, CDR2 SVGAGI, per germline. V was pared by 2 bases and J by 0 bases, with 6 bases between. The CDR3 contains 14 residues. CDR3 DNA sequence: TGTGCCAGCAGTTACCCCGGGAGCACAGATACGCAGTATTTT. This gives the protein CASSYPGSTDTQYF.